One T cell receptor (beta chain) is described in this entry. Its specificity is unknown. TCRdb's table, derived via immunoSEQ multiplex PCR, lists solely in-frame clones and lacks some. Among about 110,000 clones listed, 88% were seen once. The sample comes from a study of T cell responses to AZD1222 COVID-19 vaccine. Whole-study results and caveats: Repertoire sampling was restricted to post-peak T cell response timepoints. Spike-spanning, vaccine-associated CD4 TCRs were dominant at 160-218 and 743-854. Increases in Spike-specific TCR breadth and depth were seen after two AZD1222 doses. Clonal diversity was possibly underestimated, and white British individuals and females predominated among donors.

Germline V gene data show CDR1 as KGHDR and CDR2 as SFDVKD. This CDR3 is 13 amino acids long. Trimming took off 5 bases at V and 0 bases at J, with 4 bases between the two ends. The sample in question was peripheral blood, obtained on day 0 of AZD1222 vaccination. The chain couples TRBV24-1 to TRBJ1-5; D call uncertain. This clonotype originated in an adult in good health. The CDR3: CATSAVSNQPQHF. The CDR3 DNA follows: TGTGCCACCAGTGCAGTTAGCAATCAGCCCCAGCATTTT.